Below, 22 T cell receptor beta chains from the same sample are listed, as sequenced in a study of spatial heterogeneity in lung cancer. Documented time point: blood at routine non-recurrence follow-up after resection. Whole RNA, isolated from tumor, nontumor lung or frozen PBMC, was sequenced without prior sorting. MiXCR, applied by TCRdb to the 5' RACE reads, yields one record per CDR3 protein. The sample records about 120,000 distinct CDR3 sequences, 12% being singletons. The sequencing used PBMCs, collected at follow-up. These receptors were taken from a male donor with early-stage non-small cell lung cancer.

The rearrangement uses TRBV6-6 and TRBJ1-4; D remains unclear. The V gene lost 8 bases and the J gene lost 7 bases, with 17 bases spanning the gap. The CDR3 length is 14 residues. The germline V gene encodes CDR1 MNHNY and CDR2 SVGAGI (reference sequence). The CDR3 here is CASVASGTAEKLFF. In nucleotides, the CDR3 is TGTGCCAGCGTGGCCAGCGGAACAGCTGAAAAACTGTTTTTT.

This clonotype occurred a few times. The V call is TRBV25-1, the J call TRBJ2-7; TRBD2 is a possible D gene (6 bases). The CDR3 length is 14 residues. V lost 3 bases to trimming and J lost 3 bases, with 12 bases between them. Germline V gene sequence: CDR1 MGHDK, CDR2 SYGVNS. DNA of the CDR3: TGTGCCAGCAGTGATAGCGGCAGACTCTACGAGCAGTACTTC. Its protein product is CASSDSGRLYEQYF.

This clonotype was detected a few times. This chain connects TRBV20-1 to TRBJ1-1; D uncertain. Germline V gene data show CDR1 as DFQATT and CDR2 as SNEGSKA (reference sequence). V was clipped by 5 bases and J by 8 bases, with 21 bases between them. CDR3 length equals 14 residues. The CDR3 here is CSAFVRTWGTEAFF. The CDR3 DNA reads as TGCAGTGCTTTCGTCCGCACATGGGGAACGGAAGCTTTCTTT.

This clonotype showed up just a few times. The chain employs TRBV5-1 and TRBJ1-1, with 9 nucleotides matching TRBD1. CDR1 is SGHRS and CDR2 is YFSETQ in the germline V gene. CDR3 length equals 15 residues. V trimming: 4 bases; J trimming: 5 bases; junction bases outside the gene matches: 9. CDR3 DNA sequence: TGCGCCAGCAGCCCGGGCTACAGGGGGCGGACTGAAGCTTTCTTT. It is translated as CASSPGYRGRTEAFF.

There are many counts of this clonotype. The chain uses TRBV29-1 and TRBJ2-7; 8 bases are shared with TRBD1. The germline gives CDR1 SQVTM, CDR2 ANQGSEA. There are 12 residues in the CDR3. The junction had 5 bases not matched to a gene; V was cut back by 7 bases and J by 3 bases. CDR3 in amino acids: CSAGGQGYEQYF. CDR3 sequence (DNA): TGCAGCGCAGGCGGACAGGGCTACGAGCAGTACTTC.

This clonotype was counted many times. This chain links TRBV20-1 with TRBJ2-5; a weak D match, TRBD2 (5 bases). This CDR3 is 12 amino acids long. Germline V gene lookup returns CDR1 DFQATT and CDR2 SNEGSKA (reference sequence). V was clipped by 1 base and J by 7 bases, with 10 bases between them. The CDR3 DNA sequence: TGCAGTGCTAGAGGTTACGGAGGGACCCAGTACTTC. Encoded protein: CSARGYGGTQYF.

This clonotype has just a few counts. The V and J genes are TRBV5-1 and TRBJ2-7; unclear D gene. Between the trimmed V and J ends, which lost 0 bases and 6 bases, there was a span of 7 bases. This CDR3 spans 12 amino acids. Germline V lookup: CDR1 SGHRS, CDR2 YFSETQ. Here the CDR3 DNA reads TGCGCCAGCAGCTTGGGAGCCTCCGAGCAGTACTTC. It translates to CASSLGASEQYF.

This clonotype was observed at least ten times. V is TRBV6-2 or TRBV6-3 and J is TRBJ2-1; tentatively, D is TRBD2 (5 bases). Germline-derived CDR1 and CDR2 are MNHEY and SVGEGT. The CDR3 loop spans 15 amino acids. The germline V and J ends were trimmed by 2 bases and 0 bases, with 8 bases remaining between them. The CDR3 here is CASSYGTSSYNEQFF. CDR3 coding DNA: TGTGCCAGCAGTTACGGAACTAGCTCCTACAATGAGCAGTTCTTC.

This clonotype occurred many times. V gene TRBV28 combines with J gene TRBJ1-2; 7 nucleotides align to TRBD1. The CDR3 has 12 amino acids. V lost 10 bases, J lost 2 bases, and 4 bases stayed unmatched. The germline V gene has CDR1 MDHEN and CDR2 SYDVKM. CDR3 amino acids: CATDRENYGYTF. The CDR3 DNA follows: TGTGCCACCGACAGGGAAAACTATGGCTACACCTTC.

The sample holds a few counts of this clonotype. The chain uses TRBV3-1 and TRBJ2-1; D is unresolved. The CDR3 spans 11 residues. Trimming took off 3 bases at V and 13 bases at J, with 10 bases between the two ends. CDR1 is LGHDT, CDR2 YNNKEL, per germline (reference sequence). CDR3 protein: CASSQTDLQFF. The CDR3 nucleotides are TGTGCCAGCAGCCAGACGGACCTCCAGTTCTTC.

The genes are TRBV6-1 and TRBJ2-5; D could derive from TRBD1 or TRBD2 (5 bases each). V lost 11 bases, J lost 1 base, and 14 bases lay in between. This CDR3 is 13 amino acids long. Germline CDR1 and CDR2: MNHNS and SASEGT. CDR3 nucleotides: TGTGCCGGTCGCCGGGACGTCCAAGAGACCCAGTACTTC. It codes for CAGRRDVQETQYF.

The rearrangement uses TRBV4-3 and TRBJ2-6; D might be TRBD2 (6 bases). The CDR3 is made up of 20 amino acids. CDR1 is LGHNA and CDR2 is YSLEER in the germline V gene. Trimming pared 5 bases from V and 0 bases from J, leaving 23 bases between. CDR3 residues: CASSKRAPGLALSGANVLTF. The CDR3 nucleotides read TGCGCCAGCAGCAAAAGAGCTCCGGGACTTGCCCTCTCTGGGGCCAACGTCCTGACTTTC.

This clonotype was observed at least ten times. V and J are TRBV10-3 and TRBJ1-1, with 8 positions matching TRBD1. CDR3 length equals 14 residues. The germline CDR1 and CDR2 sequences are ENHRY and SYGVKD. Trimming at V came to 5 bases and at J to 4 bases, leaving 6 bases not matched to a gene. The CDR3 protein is CAISQTGVSTEAFF. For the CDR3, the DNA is TGTGCCATCAGTCAGACAGGGGTCTCCACTGAAGCTTTCTTT.

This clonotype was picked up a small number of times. The DNA of the CDR3 is TGTGCCAGCAGCTCAGGGGTACTACCCACAGATACGCAGTATTTT. It translates to CASSSGVLPTDTQYF. V is TRBV11-1 and J is TRBJ2-3, with a weak D call TRBD1 (6 bases). The CDR3 extends over 15 amino acids. The germline V gene has CDR1 SGHAT and CDR2 FQDESV (reference sequence). The V and J ends lost 4 bases and 2 bases respectively, with 13 bases between them.

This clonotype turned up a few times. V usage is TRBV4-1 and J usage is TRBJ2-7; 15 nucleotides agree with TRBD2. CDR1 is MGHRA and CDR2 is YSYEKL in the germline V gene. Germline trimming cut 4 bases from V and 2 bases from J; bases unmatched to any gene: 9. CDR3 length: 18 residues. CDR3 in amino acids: CASSPGLAGGRTPYEQYF. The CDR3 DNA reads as TGCGCCAGCAGCCCGGGACTAGCGGGGGGCCGCACCCCCTACGAGCAGTACTTC.

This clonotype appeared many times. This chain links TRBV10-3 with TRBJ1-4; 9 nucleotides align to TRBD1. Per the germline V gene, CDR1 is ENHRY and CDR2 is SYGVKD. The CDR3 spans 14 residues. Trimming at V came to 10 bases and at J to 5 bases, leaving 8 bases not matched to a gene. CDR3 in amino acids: CATRRDRENEKLFF. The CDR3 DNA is TGTGCCACCAGAAGGGACAGGGAAAATGAAAAACTGTTTTTT.

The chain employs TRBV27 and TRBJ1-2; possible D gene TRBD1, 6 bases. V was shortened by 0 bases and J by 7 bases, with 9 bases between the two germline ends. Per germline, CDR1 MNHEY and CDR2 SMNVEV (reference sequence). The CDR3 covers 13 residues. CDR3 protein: CASSLSGGGGYTF. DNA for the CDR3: TGTGCCAGCAGTTTATCGGGGGGCGGTGGCTACACCTTC.

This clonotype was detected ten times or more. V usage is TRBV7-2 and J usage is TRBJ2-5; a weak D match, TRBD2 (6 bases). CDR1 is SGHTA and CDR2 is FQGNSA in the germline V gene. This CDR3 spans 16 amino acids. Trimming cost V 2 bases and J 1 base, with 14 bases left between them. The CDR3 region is CASSLSLAGSQETQYF. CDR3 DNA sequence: TGTGCCAGCAGCTTATCATTGGCGGGGTCCCAAGAGACCCAGTACTTC.

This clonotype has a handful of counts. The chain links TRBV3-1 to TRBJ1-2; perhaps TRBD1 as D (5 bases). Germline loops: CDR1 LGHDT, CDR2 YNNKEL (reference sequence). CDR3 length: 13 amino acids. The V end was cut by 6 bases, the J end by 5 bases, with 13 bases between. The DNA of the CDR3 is TGTGCCAGCAGTATGGGGACCGTGTATGGCTACACCTTC. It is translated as CASSMGTVYGYTF. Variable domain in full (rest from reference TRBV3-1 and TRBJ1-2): DTAVSQTPKYLVTQMGNDKSIKCEQNLGHDTMYWYKQDSKKFLKIMFSYNNKELIINETVPNRFSPKSPDKAHLNLHINSLELGDSAVYFCASSMGTVYGYTFGSGTRLTVV.

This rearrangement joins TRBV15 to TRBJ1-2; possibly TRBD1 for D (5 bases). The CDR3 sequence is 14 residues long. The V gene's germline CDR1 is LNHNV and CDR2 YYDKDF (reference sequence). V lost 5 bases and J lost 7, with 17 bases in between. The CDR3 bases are TGTGCCACCAGCGGAGGGACTCGACCCGCTGGCTACACCTTC. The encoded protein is CATSGGTRPAGYTF.

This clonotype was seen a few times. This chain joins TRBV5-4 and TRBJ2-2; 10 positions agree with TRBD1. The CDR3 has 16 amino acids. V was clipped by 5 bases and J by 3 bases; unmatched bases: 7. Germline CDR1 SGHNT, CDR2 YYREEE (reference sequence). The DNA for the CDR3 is TGTGCCAGCAGGCCTTTGGACAGGGGGGACACCGGGGAGCTGTTTTTT. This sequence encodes CASRPLDRGDTGELFF.

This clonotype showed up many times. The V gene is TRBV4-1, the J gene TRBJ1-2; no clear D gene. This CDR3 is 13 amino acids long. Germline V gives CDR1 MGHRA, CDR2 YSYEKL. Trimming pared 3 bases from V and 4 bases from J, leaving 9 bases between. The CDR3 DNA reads TGCGCCAGCAGCCACTTACAGCGCTATGGCTACACCTTC. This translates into CASSHLQRYGYTF.